A single sample gave rise to the 13 T cell receptor beta chains below, sequenced in a study of post-analysis software for immune sequencing data. Whole-study results and caveats: Controls had lower frequencies than patients of four or five TRBV segments, which included TRBV5-6, TRBV5-1 and TRBV20-1.

Antigen specificity for these receptors is unknown. Prepared TCR beta cDNA libraries contained unique molecular identifiers. TCRdb re-called the PCR reads with MiXCR, one entry per CDR3 protein. The sample lists about 460,000 distinct CDR3 sequences; nearly 45% were seen once. Sequenced material: blood. These receptors were taken from a girl between 10 and 17 years old with multiple sclerosis.

This clonotype has only a few counts. The genes are TRBV12-3 or TRBV12-4 and TRBJ2-7; D not certain. The CDR3 sequence is 16 residues long. Deletions cut 3 bases from V and 0 bases from J, with 15 bases between. The CDR3 coding sequence is TGTGCCAGCAGTTTCGCCAGGCAGTCTACCTCCTACGAGCAGTACTTC. It translates to CASSFARQSTSYEQYF.

This sequence joins TRBV5-1 and TRBJ2-1; 8 nucleotides match TRBD2. Germline V gene sequence: CDR1 SGHRS, CDR2 YFSETQ. This CDR3 has 17 residues. V lost 7 bases, J lost 0 bases, and 12 bases stayed unmatched. The CDR3 sequence is CASPQAGDAPSYNEQFF. Here the CDR3 DNA reads TGCGCCAGCCCCCAAGCGGGAGATGCCCCCTCCTACAATGAGCAGTTCTTC.

J is TRBJ1-6 and V is TRBV28, with 9 nucleotides matching TRBD1. Unmatched junction bases numbered 5, after V lost 6 bases and J lost 5 bases. The V gene's germline CDR1 is MDHEN and CDR2 SYDVKM. The CDR3 sequence is 15 residues long. The CDR3 bases are TGTGCCAGCAGCAAACAGGGGGCGAATAATTCACCCCTCCACTTT. This sequence encodes CASSKQGANNSPLHF.

The chain has TRBV5-1 and TRBJ2-1, with D tentatively TRBD2 (5 bases). The length of the CDR3 is 13 residues. CDR1 and CDR2 from the germline V gene are SGHRS and YFSETQ. Trimming removed 0 bases at V and 10 bases at J, with 11 bases between. The CDR3 spells CASSLVGDAEQFF. The CDR3 DNA sequence: TGCGCCAGCAGCTTGGTGGGAGACGCCGAGCAGTTCTTC.

There are a few counts of this clonotype. This chain joins TRBV7-9 and TRBJ2-1, with D possibly matching TRBD2 (6 bases). This CDR3 region has 14 residues. CDR1 and CDR2 from the germline V gene are SEHNR and FQNEAQ (reference sequence). V lost 3 bases and J 7 bases, leaving 13 bases between the germline ends. DNA of the CDR3: TGTGCCAGCAGCTTGCGGGACCGCCAGAATGAGCAGTTCTTC. Translation gives CASSLRDRQNEQFF.

In its sample, this clonotype was seen a few times. The J gene is TRBJ2-5, the V gene TRBV5-1; D gene unclear. This CDR3 has 14 residues. V was shortened by 0 bases and J by 5 bases, with 11 bases between the two germline ends. Germline values: CDR1 SGHRS, CDR2 YFSETQ. CDR3 nucleotide sequence: TGCGCCAGCAGCTTGGGCAAGGGTAAGGAGACCCAGTACTTC. This encodes CASSLGKGKETQYF. Complete variable domain (other parts from reference TRBV5-1 and TRBJ2-5): KAGVTQTPRYLIKTRGQQVTLSCSPISGHRSVSWYQQTPGQGLQFLFEYFSETQRNKGNFPGRFSGRQFSNSRSEMNVSTLELGDSALYLCASSLGKGKETQYFGPGTRLLVL.

The chain links TRBV28 to TRBJ2-2; 9 nucleotides match TRBD2. Germline assignment: CDR1 MDHEN and CDR2 SYDVKM. CDR3 size: 18 residues. With 5 bases clipped from V and 4 bases from J, the junction kept 14 bases outside the gene matches. CDR3 protein: CASSNPWVAGAGTGELFF. CDR3 sequence (DNA): TGTGCCAGCAGTAACCCGTGGGTAGCGGGAGCGGGCACCGGGGAGCTGTTTTTT.

The chain couples TRBV29-1 to TRBJ2-5, with D tentatively TRBD1 (7 bases). Per germline, CDR1 SQVTM and CDR2 ANQGSEA. V was shortened by 5 bases and J by 5 bases, with 30 bases between the two germline ends. The CDR3 spans 18 residues. CDR3 nucleotides: TGCAGCGTTAGCTTTTTTTTAGCGGAAAGGGGGCGCAGGGAGACCCAGTACTTC. As protein: CSVSFFLAERGRRETQYF.

This clonotype was observed a handful of times. The chain is built from TRBV20-1 and TRBJ2-1, with 9 nucleotides matching TRBD2. Germline CDR1 and CDR2: DFQATT and SNEGSKA (reference sequence). V gave up 3 bases and J gave up 10 bases; unmatched junction bases: 13. The CDR3 runs to 15 residues. In DNA, the CDR3 is TGCAGTGCTAGGGGGGTAGCGGGAGCCCCTAGGGAGCAGTTCTTC. It specifies CSARGVAGAPREQFF.

This chain links TRBV4-1 with TRBJ2-1; TRBD2 agrees at 8 bases. V was pared by 1 base and J by 6 bases, with 5 bases of the junction left unmatched. This CDR3 is built from 15 residues. The germline V gene encodes CDR1 MGHRA and CDR2 YSYEKL. CDR3 sequence (DNA): TGCGCCAGCAGCCAAGTCAGCGGGAGTCCCAATGAGCAGTTCTTC. It is translated as CASSQVSGSPNEQFF.

V usage is TRBV29-1 and J usage is TRBJ2-1; D is unresolved. Germline values: CDR1 SQVTM, CDR2 ANQGSEA. V lost 7 bases, J lost 6 bases, and 10 bases lay in between. The CDR3 covers 11 residues. CDR3 residues: CSADLGNEQFF. DNA for the CDR3: TGCAGCGCCGATCTAGGCAATGAGCAGTTCTTC.

The rearrangement uses TRBV2 and TRBJ1-2; tentatively, D is TRBD1 (5 bases). V gave up 6 bases and J gave up 8 bases, with 13 bases separating them. Germline CDR1 reads SNHLY; CDR2 reads FYNNEI. The CDR3 is made up of 12 amino acids. CDR3 nucleotides: TGTGCCAGCAGAACAGGATTCACGGGCTACACCTTC. Translating gives CASRTGFTGYTF.

The chain recombines TRBV7-2 with TRBJ1-4; 7 bases map to TRBD1. Per the germline V gene, CDR1 is SGHTA and CDR2 is FQGNSA. The CDR3 runs 14 residues. Losses at the gene ends were 5 bases for V and 5 bases for J; bases not matched to a gene: 5. CDR3 amino acids: CASSPGTENEKLFF. As DNA, the CDR3 is TGTGCCAGCAGCCCTGGGACAGAGAATGAAAAACTGTTTTTT.